A selection of T cell receptor beta chains follows, all from one sample in a study of OX40 agonist ivuxolimab in advanced cancers. TCRdb's table, derived via immunoSEQ multiplex PCR, lists solely in-frame clones and lacks some. The repertoire consists of about 120,000 clones, with 80% to 90% occurring once and the leading ten covering roughly 0.59%. The sequenced sample was CD4+ or CD8+ T cells sorted from blood, obtained in a trial of the OX40 agonist ivuxolimab. These receptors were obtained from an adult with an advanced solid tumor such as melanoma, head and neck, liver or kidney cancer. Both conserved end residues are part of each CDR3. A D gene is named only where the DNA matches it firmly. Clone size is stated in some rows and not others, as once, few, many or a class when expanded.

clone size,D gene,J gene,V gene,CDR3 length,CDR3 protein,CDR3 DNA
-,-,TRBJ1-1,TRBV18,16,CASSPRVGPVGTEAFF,TGTGCCAGCTCACCAAGGGTGGGACCGGTGGGCACTGAAGCTTTCTTT
-,-,TRBJ1-6,TRBV7-2,15,CASSSPGFYNSPLHF,TGTGCCAGCAGCTCTCCGGGATTTTATAATTCACCCCTCCACTTT
-,-,TRBJ2-3,TRBV4-1,15,CASSQETISTDTQYF,TGCGCCAGCAGCCAAGAGACAATTAGCACAGATACGCAGTATTTT
-,-,TRBJ1-1,TRBV6-5,11,CASSYSGVAFF,TGTGCCAGCAGTTACTCAGGGGTAGCTTTCTTT
-,-,TRBJ1-1,TRBV19,17,CASRPVRGNRLNTEAFF,TGTGCCAGTCGCCCAGTTAGGGGGAACAGGTTGAACACTGAAGCTTTCTTT
once,TRBD2,TRBJ2-1,TRBV7-2,17,CASSSRTSGGAKGEQFF,TGTGCCAGCAGTTCAAGGACTAGCGGGGGGGCGAAAGGTGAGCAGTTCTTC
-,-,TRBJ2-1,TRBV6-4,15,CASSDSWGAYNEQFF,TGTGCCAGCAGTGACTCGTGGGGGGCCTACAATGAGCAGTTCTTC
-,TRBD1,TRBJ1-5,TRBV5-6,16,CASSLKTGTDNQPQHF,TGTGCCAGCAGCTTGAAAACCGGGACAGATAATCAGCCCCAGCATTTT
-,TRBD1,TRBJ1-4,TRBV7-9,15,CASSLEGTDTEKLFF,TGTGCCAGCAGCCTAGAAGGGACAGATACTGAAAAACTGTTTTTT
once,TRBD1,TRBJ1-6,TRBV5-6,15,CASSLRGQGASPLHF,TGTGCCAGCAGCCTACGGGGACAGGGGGCCTCACCCCTCCACTTT
-,-,TRBJ1-5,TRBV7-2,16,CASSLGLGTSNQPQHF,TGTGCCAGCAGCTTAGGGTTAGGGACAAGCAATCAGCCCCAGCATTTT
few,TRBD1,TRBJ2-7,TRBV5-4,15,CASSLDSTGVYEQYF,TGTGCCAGCAGCCTAGATTCGACAGGGGTTTACGAGCAGTACTTC
-,-,TRBJ1-3,TRBV6-6,15,CASSLTWLSGNTIYF,TGTGCCAGCAGTTTAACATGGTTGTCTGGAAACACCATATATTTT
-,-,TRBJ2-7,TRBV13,12,CASSIARTEQYF,TGTGCCAGCAGCATCGCCCGCACGGAGCAGTACTTC
-,TRBD2,TRBJ2-7,TRBV7-2,13,CASSQRGDYEQYF,TGTGCCAGCAGCCAGCGGGGGGACTACGAGCAGTACTTC
-,-,TRBJ2-1,TRBV18,16,CASSPPYGGAVDEQFF,TGTGCCAGCTCACCCCCCTATGGGGGCGCAGTGGATGAGCAGTTCTTC
-,-,TRBJ1-1,TRBV5-8,15,CASSLADRFVTEAFF,TGTGCCAGCAGCTTGGCGGACAGATTTGTCACTGAAGCTTTCTTT
-,-,TRBJ2-7,TRBV6-5,13,CASRPGRGYEQYF,TGTGCCAGCAGACCGGGACGGGGTTACGAGCAGTACTTC
-,-,TRBJ2-7,TRBV4-1,13,CASSQLADGKQYF,TGCGCCAGCAGCCAGCTTGCGGATGGCAAGCAGTACTTC
-,-,TRBJ1-4,TRBV2,14,CARRDKETNEKLFF,TGTGCCCGCAGGGACAAGGAAACTAATGAAAAACTGTTTTTT
-,TRBD1,TRBJ1-6,TRBV10-2,14,CASSRQGGESPLHF,TGCGCCAGCTCCCGACAGGGAGGTGAATCACCCCTCCACTTT
-,-,TRBJ1-3,TRBV25-1,12,CASSPSGNTIYF,TGTGCCAGCAGTCCCTCAGGAAACACCATATATTTT
few,TRBD2,TRBJ2-3,TRBV5-6,17,CASSALTSGGAQDTQYF,TGTGCCAGCAGCGCCTTGACTAGCGGGGGGGCCCAAGATACGCAGTATTTT
few,-,TRBJ1-2,TRBV19,14,CASSSPVVNYGYTF,TGTGCCAGTAGTTCGCCAGTCGTTAACTATGGCTACACCTTC
-,TRBD1,TRBJ2-3,TRBV11-2,15,CASSQGDRQTDTQYF,TGTGCCAGCAGCCAAGGGGACAGACAGACAGATACGCAGTATTTT
-,-,TRBJ2-5,TRBV5-6,11,CASSYLQTQYF,TGTGCCAGCAGCTACTTGCAGACCCAGTACTTC
-,-,TRBJ1-3,TRBV5-5,15,CASSWAEGTGNTIYF,TGTGCCAGCAGCTGGGCGGAGGGAACTGGAAACACCATATATTTT
once,-,TRBJ2-7,TRBV7-2,13,CASSFSRQDEQYF,TGTGCCAGCAGCTTTTCTCGACAGGACGAGCAGTACTTC
-,TRBD1,TRBJ1-3,TRBV6-5,15,CASSRDRRSGNTIYF,TGTGCCAGCAGTCGGGACAGACGCTCAGGAAACACCATATATTTT
-,TRBD2,TRBJ2-5,TRBV5-1,19,CASSWRGTGTSGGKETQYF,TGCGCCAGCAGCTGGAGGGGTACCGGAACTAGCGGGGGAAAAGAGACCCAGTACTTC
-,-,TRBJ2-7,TRBV5-1,14,CASSLVGLTGEQYF,TGCGCCAGCAGCTTGGTGGGACTCACGGGGGAGCAGTACTTC
-,TRBD1,TRBJ1-1,TRBV27,16,CASSFLGEPGGTEAFF,TGTGCCAGCAGTTTCCTGGGTGAGCCAGGGGGCACTGAAGCTTTCTTT
-,-,TRBJ1-1,TRBV6-5,14,CASSYGARNTEAFF,TGTGCCAGCAGTTACGGGGCCCGGAACACTGAAGCTTTCTTT
-,-,TRBJ1-5,TRBV19,14,CASSFGFGNQPQHF,TGTGCCAGTAGTTTCGGGTTCGGCAATCAGCCCCAGCATTTT
-,TRBD1,TRBJ1-6,TRBV9,14,CASTPGQVISPLHF,TGTGCCAGCACCCCGGGACAGGTTATTTCACCCCTCCACTTT
-,-,TRBJ1-3,TRBV7-2,15,CASSLALGSGNTIYF,TGTGCCAGCAGCTTAGCGCTGGGCTCTGGAAACACCATATATTTT
-,-,TRBJ2-5,TRBV7-2,14,CASSLIRDQETQYF,TGTGCCAGCAGCTTAATCAGGGACCAAGAGACCCAGTACTTC
-,-,TRBJ1-1,TRBV21-1,16,CASTSKGEGLNTEAFF,TGTGCCAGCACTTCGAAAGGAGAGGGACTGAACACTGAAGCTTTCTTT
-,-,TRBJ1-1,TRBV4-2,15,CASVPSEGWDTEAFF,TGTGCCAGCGTACCAAGCGAGGGGTGGGACACTGAAGCTTTCTTT
-,-,TRBJ1-5,TRBV28,16,CASRSTGGLPYQPQHF,TGTGCCAGCAGATCCACGGGGGGGCTACCCTATCAGCCCCAGCATTTT
-,-,TRBJ2-3,TRBV7-7,16,CASSLGVEGAGDTQYF,TGTGCTAGCAGCTTAGGTGTGGAGGGGGCAGGAGATACGCAGTATTTT
-,TRBD1,TRBJ1-4,TRBV6-1,15,CASSPGQGSNEKLFF,TGTGCCAGCAGCCCCGGACAGGGGTCTAATGAAAAACTGTTTTTT
-,TRBD1,TRBJ1-2,TRBV6-4,13,CASKEDRAYGYTF,TGTGCCAGCAAGGAGGACAGGGCTTATGGCTACACCTTC
-,-,TRBJ1-1,TRBV30,14,CAWSKDRRDTEAFF,TGTGCCTGGAGTAAAGATAGGAGGGACACTGAAGCTTTCTTT
-,-,TRBJ1-3,TRBV11-2,16,CASSFLIYVSGNTIYF,TGTGCCAGCAGCTTTCTGATTTATGTCTCTGGAAACACCATATATTTT
-,-,TRBJ1-5,TRBV6-6,12,CATHRENQPQHF,TGTGCCACCCACAGGGAGAATCAGCCCCAGCATTTT
once,-,TRBJ2-7,TRBV6-5,14,CASSYGAGPGEQYF,TGTGCCAGCAGTTACGGGGCAGGGCCCGGCGAGCAGTACTTC
-,TRBD1,TRBJ1-1,TRBV29-1,12,CSVRGGNTEAFF,TGCAGCGTTCGAGGGGGCAACACTGAAGCTTTCTTT
-,-,TRBJ2-2,TRBV11-2,13,CASSLAGSGELFF,TGTGCCAGCAGCTTAGCGGGGAGCGGGGAGCTGTTTTTT
-,-,TRBJ2-2,TRBV7-2,16,CASSLVGTGPSGELFF,TGTGCCAGCAGCTTAGTCGGGACGGGTCCCTCCGGGGAGCTGTTTTTT
once,-,TRBJ2-5,TRBV27,15,CASSSRGAGQETQYF,TGTGCCAGCAGTTCCCGAGGCGCGGGGCAAGAGACCCAGTACTTC
-,TRBD1,TRBJ1-5,TRBV15,14,CATRGGRYNQPQHF,TGTGCCACCAGAGGGGGCAGATACAATCAGCCCCAGCATTTT
-,-,TRBJ2-7,TRBV19,11,CASSDVYEQYF,TGTGCCAGTAGTGACGTATACGAGCAGTACTTC
-,-,TRBJ1-3,TRBV28,13,CASSLGTGNTIYF,TGTGCCAGCAGTTTGGGGACAGGAAACACCATATATTTT
-,-,TRBJ2-5,TRBV5-1,15,CASSPSTASQQTQYF,TGCGCCAGCAGCCCGTCGACAGCGAGCCAGCAGACCCAGTACTTC